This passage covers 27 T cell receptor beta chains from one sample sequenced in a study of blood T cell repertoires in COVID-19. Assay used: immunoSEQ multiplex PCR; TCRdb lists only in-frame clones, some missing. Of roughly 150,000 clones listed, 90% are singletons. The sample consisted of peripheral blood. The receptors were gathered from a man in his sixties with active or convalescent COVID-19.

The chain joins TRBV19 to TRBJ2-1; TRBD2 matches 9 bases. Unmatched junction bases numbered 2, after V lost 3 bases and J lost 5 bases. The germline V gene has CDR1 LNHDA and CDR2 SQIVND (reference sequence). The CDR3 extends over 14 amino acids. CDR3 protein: CASSILAGNNEQFF. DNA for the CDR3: TGTGCCAGTAGTATCCTAGCGGGAAACAATGAGCAGTTCTTC.

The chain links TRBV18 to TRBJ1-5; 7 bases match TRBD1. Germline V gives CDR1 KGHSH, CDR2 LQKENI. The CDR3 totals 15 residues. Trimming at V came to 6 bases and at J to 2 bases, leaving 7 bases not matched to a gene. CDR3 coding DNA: TGTGCCAGCTCGCCTACAGGGGACGGCAATCAGCCCCAGCATTTT. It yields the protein CASSPTGDGNQPQHF.

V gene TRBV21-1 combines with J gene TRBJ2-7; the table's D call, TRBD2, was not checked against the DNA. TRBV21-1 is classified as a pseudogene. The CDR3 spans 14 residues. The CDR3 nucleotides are TGTGCCAGCACCAAAGGAGGGAGCTCCTACGAGCAGTACTTC. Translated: CASTKGGSSYEQYF.

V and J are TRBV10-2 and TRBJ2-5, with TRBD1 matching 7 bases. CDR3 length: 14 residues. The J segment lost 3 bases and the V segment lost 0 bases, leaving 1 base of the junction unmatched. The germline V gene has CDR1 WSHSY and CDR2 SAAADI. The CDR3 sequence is CASSESGTEETQYF. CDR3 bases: TGCGCCAGCAGTGAGTCAGGGACAGAAGAGACCCAGTACTTC.

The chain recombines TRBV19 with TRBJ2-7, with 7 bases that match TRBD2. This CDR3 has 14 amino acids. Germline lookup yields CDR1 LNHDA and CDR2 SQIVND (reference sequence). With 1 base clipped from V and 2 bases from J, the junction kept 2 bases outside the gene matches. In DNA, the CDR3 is TGTGCCAGTAGTATAGCGGGACTAACCTACGAGCAGTACTTC. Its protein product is CASSIAGLTYEQYF.

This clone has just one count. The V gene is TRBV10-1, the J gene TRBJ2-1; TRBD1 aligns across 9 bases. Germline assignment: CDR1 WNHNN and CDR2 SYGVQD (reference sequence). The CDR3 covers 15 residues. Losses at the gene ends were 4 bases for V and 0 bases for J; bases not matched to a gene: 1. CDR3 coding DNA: TGCGCCAGCAGTGGGGACAGGGCCTCCTACAATGAGCAGTTCTTC. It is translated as CASSGDRASYNEQFF.

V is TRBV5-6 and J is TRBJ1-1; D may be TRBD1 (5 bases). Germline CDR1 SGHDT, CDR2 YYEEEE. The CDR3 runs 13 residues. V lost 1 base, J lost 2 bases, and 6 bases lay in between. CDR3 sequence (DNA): TGTGCCAGCAGCTTGACAGGAAACACTGAAGCTTTCTTT. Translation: CASSLTGNTEAFF.

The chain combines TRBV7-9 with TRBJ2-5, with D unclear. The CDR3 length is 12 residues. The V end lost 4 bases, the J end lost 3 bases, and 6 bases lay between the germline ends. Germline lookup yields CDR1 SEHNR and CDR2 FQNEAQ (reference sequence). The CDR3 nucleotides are TGTGCCAGCAGCTCCCGGGAAGAGACCCAGTACTTC. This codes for CASSSREETQYF.

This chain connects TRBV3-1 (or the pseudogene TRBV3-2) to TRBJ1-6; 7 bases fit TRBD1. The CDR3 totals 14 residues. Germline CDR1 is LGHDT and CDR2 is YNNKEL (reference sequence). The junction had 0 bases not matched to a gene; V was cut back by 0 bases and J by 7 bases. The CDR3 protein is CASSQDRGNSPLHF. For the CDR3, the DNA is TGTGCCAGCAGCCAAGACAGGGGGAATTCACCCCTCCACTTT.

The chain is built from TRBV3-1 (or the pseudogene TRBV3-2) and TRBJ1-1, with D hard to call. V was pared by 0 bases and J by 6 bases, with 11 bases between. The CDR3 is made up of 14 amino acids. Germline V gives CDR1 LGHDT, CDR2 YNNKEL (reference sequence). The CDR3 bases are TGTGCCAGCAGCCAAGAGGGAGTCGGCCCTGAAGCTTTCTTT. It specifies CASSQEGVGPEAFF.

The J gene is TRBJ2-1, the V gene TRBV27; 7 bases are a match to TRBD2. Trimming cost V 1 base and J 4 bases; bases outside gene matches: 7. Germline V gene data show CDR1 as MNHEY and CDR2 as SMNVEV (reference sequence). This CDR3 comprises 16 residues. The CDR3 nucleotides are TGTGCCAGCAGTTTATTTCAGGGAGGGCCTTACAATGAGCAGTTCTTC. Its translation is CASSLFQGGPYNEQFF.

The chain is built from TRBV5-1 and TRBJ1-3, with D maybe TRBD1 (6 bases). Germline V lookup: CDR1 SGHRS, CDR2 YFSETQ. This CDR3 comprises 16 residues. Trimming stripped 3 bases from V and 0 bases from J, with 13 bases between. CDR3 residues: CASSWGGRISGNTIYF. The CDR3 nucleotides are TGCGCCAGCAGCTGGGGGGGCAGAATCTCTGGAAACACCATATATTTT.

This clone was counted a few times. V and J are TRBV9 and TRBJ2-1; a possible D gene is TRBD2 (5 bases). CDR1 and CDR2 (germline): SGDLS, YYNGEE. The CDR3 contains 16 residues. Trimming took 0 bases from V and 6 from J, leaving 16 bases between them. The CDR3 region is CASSVGLVFGINEQFF. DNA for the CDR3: TGTGCCAGCAGCGTAGGGCTGGTATTCGGGATCAATGAGCAGTTCTTC.

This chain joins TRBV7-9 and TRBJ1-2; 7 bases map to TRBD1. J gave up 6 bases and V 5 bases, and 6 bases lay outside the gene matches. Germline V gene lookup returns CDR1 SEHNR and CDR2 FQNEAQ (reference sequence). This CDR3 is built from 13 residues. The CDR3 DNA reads TGTGCCAGCAGCACCTTCGACAGGGATGGCTACACCTTC. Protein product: CASSTFDRDGYTF.

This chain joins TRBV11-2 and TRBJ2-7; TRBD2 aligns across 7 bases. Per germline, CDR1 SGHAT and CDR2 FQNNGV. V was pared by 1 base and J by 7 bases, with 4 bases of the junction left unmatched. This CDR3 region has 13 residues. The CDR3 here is CASSLAGGQEQYF. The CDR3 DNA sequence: TGTGCCAGCAGCTTAGCGGGAGGCCAAGAGCAGTACTTC.

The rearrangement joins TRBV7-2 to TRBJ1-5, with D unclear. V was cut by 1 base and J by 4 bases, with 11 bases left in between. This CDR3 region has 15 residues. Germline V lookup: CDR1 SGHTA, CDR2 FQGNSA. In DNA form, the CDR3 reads TGTGCCAGCAGCTTAGAAGCGATAGGTAATCAGCCCCAGCATTTT. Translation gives CASSLEAIGNQPQHF.

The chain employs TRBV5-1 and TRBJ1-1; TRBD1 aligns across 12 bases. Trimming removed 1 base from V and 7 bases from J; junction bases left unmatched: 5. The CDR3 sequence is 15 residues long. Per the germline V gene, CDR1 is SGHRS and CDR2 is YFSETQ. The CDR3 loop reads CASSLRDRGQSEAFF. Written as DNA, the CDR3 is TGCGCCAGCAGCTTGAGGGACAGGGGGCAGAGTGAAGCTTTCTTT.

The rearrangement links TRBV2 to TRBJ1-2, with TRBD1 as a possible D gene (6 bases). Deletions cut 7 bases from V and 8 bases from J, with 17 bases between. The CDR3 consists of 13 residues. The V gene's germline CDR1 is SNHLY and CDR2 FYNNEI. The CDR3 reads CASIRDTGVGYTF. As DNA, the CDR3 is TGTGCCAGCATAAGGGACACGGGCGTGGGCTACACCTTC. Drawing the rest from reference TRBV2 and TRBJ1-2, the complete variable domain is EPEVTQTPSHQVTQMGQEVILRCVPISNHLYFYWYRQILGQKVEFLVSFYNNEISEKSEIFDDQFSVERPDGSNFTLKIRSTKLEDSAMYFCASIRDTGVGYTFGSGTRLTVV.

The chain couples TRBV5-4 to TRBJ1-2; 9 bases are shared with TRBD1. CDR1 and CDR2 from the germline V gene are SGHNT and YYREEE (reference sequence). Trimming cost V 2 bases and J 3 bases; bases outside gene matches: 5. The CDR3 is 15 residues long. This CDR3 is CASSFRTGVDYGYTF. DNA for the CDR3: TGTGCCAGCAGCTTCCGGACAGGGGTAGACTATGGCTACACCTTC.

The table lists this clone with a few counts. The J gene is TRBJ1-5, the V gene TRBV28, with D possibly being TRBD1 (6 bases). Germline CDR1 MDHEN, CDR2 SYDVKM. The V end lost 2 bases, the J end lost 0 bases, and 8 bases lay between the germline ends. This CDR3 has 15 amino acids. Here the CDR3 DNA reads TGTGCCAGCAGTTTACAGGGGAATAGCAATCAGCCCCAGCATTTT. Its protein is CASSLQGNSNQPQHF.

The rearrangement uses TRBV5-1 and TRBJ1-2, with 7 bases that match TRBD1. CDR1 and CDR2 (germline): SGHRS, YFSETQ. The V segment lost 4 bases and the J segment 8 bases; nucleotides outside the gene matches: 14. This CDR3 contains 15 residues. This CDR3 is CASSPHRDRPLGYTF. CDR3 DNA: TGCGCCAGCAGCCCACACCGGGACAGACCCTTGGGCTACACCTTC.

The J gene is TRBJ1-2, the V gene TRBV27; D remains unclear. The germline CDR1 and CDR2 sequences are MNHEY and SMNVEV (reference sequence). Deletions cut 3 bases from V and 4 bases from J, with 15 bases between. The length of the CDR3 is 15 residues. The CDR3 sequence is CASSFGRGLGYGYTF. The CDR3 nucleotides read TGTGCCAGCAGTTTCGGGCGCGGGCTGGGCTATGGCTACACCTTC.

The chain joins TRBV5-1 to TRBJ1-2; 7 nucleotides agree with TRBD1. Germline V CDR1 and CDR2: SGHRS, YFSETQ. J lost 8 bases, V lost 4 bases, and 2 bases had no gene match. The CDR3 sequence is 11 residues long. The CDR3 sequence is CASSPGQGYTF. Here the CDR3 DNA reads TGCGCCAGCAGCCCGGGACAGGGCTACACCTTC.

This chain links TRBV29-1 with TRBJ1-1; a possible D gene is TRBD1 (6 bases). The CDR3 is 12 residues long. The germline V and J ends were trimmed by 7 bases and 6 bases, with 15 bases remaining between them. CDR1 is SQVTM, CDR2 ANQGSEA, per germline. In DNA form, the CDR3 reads TGCAGCGCAGGGGTACGGGGGGCTGAAGCTTTCTTT. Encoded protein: CSAGVRGAEAFF.

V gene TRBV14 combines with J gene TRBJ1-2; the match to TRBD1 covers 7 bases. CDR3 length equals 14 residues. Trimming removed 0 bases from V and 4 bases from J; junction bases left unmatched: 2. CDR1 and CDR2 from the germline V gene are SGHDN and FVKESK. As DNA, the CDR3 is TGTGCCAGCAGCCAAGATCGGACAGGCTATGGCTACACCTTC. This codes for CASSQDRTGYGYTF.

Here the CDR3 DNA reads TGTGCCAGCAGTCAGGAATCCAACACTGAAGCTTTCTTT. It codes for CASSQESNTEAFF. The rearrangement uses TRBV2 and TRBJ1-1; D is uncertain. This CDR3 has 13 amino acids. Between the trimmed V and J ends, which lost 5 bases and 2 bases, there was a span of 9 bases. Germline loops: CDR1 SNHLY, CDR2 FYNNEI.

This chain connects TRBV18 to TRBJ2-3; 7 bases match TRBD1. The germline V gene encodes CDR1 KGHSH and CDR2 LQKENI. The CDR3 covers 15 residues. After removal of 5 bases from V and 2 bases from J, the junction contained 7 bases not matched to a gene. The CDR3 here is CASSVGQPPTDTQYF. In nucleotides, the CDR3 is TGTGCCAGCTCAGTGGGACAGCCCCCCACAGATACGCAGTATTTT.